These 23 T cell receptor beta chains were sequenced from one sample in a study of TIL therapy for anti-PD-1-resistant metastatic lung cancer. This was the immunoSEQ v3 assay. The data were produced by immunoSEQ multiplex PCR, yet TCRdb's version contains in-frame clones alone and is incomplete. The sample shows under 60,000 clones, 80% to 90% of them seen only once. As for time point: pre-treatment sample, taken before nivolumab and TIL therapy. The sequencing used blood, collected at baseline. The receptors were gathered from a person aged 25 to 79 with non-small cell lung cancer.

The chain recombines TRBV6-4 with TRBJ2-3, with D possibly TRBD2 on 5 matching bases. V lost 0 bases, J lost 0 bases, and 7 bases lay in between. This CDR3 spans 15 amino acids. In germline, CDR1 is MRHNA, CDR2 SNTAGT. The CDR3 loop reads CASSDSEGSTDTQYF. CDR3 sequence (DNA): TGTGCCAGCAGTGACTCAGAGGGTAGCACAGATACGCAGTATTTT.

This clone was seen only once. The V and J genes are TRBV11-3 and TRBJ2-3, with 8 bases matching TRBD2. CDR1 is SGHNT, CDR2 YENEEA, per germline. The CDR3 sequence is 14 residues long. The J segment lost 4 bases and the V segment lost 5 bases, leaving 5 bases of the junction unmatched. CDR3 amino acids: CASSSGTRADTQYF. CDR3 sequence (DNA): TGTGCCAGCAGCAGTGGGACTAGGGCAGATACGCAGTATTTT.

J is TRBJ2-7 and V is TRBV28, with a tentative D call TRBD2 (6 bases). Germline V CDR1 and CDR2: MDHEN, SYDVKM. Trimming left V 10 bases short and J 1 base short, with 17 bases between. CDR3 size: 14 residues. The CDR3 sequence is CATILGGASYEQYF. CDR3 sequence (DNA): TGTGCCACCATCTTGGGGGGAGCATCCTACGAGCAGTACTTC.

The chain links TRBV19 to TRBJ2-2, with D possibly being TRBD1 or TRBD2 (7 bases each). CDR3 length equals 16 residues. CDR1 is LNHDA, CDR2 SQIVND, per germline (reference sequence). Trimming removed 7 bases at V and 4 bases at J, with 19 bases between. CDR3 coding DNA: TGTGCCAGTACCGCCCGGCAGGGGGGGGGCACCGGGGAGCTGTTTTTT. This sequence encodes CASTARQGGGTGELFF.

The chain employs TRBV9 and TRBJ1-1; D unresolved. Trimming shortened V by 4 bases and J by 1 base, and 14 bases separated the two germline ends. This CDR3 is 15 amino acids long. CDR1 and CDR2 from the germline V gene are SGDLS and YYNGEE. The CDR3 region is CASSPLPRGNTEAFF. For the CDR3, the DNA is TGTGCCAGCAGCCCCTTGCCCCGCGGGAACACTGAAGCTTTCTTT.

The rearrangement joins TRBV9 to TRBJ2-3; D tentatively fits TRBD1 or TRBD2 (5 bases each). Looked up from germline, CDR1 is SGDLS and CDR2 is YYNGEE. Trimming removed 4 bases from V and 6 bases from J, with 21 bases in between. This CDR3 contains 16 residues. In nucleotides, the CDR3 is TGTGCCAGCAGCACCGGGACCACCGGACCGGGTGATACGCAGTATTTT. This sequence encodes CASSTGTTGPGDTQYF.

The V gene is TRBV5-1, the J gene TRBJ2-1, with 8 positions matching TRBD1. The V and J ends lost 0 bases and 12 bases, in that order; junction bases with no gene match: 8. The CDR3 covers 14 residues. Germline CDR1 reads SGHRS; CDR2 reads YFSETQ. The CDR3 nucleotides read TGCGCCAGCAGCTTGGGAGGGACAGGCCTCGGGCAGTTCTTC. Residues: CASSLGGTGLGQFF.

The CDR3 region is CASSRQGISYEQYF. In DNA, the CDR3 is TGTGCCAGCAGCAGACAGGGGATTTCCTACGAGCAGTACTTC. The rearrangement links TRBV7-2 to TRBJ2-7; 8 nucleotides line up with TRBD1. J lost 1 base, V lost 5 bases, and 4 bases had no gene match. This CDR3 comprises 14 residues. Germline lookup yields CDR1 SGHTA and CDR2 FQGNSA.

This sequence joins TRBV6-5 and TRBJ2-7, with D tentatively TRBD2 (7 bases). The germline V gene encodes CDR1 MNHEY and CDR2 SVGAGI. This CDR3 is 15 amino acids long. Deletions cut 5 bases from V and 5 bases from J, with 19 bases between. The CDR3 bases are TGTGCCAGCAGTAAGCCGGGAGCGGGACACCACGAGCAGTACTTC. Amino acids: CASSKPGAGHHEQYF.

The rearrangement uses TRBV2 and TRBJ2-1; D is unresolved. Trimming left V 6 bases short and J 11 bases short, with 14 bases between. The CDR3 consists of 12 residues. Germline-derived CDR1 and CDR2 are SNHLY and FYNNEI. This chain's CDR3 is CASSNQEGQQFF. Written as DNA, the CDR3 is TGTGCCAGCAGCAACCAGGAAGGCCAGCAGTTCTTC.

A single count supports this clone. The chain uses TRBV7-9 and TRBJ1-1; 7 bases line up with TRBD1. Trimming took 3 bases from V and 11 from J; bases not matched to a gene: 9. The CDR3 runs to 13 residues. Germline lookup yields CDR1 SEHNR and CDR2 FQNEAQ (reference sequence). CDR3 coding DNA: TGTGCCAGCAGCTTCGACCGACAGGGATGGGCTTTCTTT. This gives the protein CASSFDRQGWAFF.

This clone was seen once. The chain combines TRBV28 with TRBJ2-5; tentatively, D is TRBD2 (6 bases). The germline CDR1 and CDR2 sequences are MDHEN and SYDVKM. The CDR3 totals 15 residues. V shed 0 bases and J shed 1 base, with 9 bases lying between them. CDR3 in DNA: TGTGCCAGCAGTTTATGGGCTAGCGCCCAAGAGACCCAGTACTTC. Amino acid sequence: CASSLWASAQETQYF.

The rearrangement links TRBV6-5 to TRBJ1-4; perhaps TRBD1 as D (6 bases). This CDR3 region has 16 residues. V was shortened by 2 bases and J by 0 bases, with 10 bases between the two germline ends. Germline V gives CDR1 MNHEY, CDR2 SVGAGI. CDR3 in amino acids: CASSYHRAATNEKLFF. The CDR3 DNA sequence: TGTGCCAGCAGTTACCACAGGGCGGCAACTAATGAAAAACTGTTTTTT.

The CDR3 here is CASRTGNSYEQYF. The CDR3 coding sequence is TGTGCCAGCAGGACAGGGAATTCCTACGAGCAGTACTTC. The gene calls are TRBV25-1 and TRBJ2-7; 7 positions match TRBD1. From germline, CDR1 is MGHDK and CDR2 SYGVNS. This CDR3 has 13 residues. V gave up 6 bases and J gave up 1 base; unmatched junction bases: 3.

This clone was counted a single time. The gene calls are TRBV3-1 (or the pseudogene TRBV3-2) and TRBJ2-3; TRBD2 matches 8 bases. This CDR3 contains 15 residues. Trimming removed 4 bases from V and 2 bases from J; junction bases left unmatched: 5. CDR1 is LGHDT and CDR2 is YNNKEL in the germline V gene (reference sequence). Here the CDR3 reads CASSLNSGNTDTQYF. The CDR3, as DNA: TGTGCCAGCAGCCTAAATAGCGGGAACACAGATACGCAGTATTTT.

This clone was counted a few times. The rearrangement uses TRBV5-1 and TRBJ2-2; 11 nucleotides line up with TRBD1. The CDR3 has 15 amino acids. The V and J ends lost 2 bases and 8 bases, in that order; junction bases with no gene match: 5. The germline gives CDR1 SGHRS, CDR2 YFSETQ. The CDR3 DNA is TGCGCCAGCAGCTTAGGGACAGGGGGTCCTGGGGAGCTGTTTTTT. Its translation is CASSLGTGGPGELFF.

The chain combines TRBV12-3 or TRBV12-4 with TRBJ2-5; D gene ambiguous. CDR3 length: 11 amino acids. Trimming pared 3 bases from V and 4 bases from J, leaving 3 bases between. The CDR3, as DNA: TGTGCCAGCAGTTTGGGAGAGACCCAGTACTTC. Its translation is CASSLGETQYF.

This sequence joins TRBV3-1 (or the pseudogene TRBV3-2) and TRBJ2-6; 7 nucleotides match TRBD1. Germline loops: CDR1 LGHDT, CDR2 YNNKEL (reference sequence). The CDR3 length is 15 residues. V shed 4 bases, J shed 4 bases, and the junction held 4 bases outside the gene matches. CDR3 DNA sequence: TGTGCCAGCAGCCCGACAGGGTACGGGGCCAACGTCCTGACTTTC. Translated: CASSPTGYGANVLTF.

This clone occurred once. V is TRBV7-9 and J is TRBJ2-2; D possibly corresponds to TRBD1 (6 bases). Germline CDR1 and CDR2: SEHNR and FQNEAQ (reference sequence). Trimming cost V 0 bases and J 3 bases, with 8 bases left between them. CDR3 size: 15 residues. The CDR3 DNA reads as TGTGCCAGCAGCTTAGCGGGACACCACACCGGGGAGCTGTTTTTT. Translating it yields CASSLAGHHTGELFF. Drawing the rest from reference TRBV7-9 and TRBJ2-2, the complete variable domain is DTGVSQNPRHKITKRGQNVTFRCDPISEHNRLYWYRQTLGQGPEFLTYFQNEAQLEKSRLLSDRFSAERPKGSFSTLEIQRTEQGDSAMYLCASSLAGHHTGELFFGEGSRLTVL.

CDR3 DNA sequence: TGTGCCACCAGCAGAGCTTGGGACAGAGATGGCTACACCTTC. It translates to CATSRAWDRDGYTF. The chain is built from TRBV15 and TRBJ1-2, with 7 positions matching TRBD1. Losses at the gene ends were 1 base for V and 6 bases for J; bases not matched to a gene: 5. This CDR3 spans 14 amino acids. Germline-derived CDR1 and CDR2 are LNHNV and YYDKDF (reference sequence). The entire variable domain, with the rest obtained from reference TRBV15 and TRBJ1-2, is as follows: DAMVIQNPRYQVTQFGKPVTLSCSQTLNHNVMYWYQQKSSQAPKLLFHYYDKDFNNEADTPDNFQSRRPNTSFCFLDIRSPGLGDTAMYLCATSRAWDRDGYTFGSGTRLTVV.

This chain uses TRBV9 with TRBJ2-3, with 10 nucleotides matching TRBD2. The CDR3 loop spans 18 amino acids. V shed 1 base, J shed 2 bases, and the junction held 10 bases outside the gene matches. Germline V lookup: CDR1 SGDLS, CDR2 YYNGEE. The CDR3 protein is CASSVSSGGAGYTDTQYF. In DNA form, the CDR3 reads TGTGCCAGCAGCGTATCGAGCGGGGGGGCTGGTTACACAGATACGCAGTATTTT.

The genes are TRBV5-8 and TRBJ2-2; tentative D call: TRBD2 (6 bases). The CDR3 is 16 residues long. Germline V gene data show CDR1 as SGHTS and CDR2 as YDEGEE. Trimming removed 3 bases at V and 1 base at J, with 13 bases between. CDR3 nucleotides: TGTGCCAGCAGCTGGAGGGGACGGCTGAACACCGGGGAGCTGTTTTTT. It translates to CASSWRGRLNTGELFF.

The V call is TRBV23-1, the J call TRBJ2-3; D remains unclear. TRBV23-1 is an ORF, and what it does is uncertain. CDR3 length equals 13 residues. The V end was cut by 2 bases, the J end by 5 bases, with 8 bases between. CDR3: CASSQAGVDTQYF. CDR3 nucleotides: TGCGCCAGCAGTCAAGCTGGGGTAGATACGCAGTATTTT.